Below, 21 T cell receptor beta chains from the same sample are listed, as sequenced in a study of long-term antiretroviral therapy in people with HIV. Survey-level resolution applied to immunoSEQ assay v3.0. Produced via immunoSEQ multiplex PCR; TCRdb's table is partial and in-frame only. The sample records some 34,000 clones, roughly 77% being singletons. Sample: unsorted PBMCs, taken 1.9 years after starting antiretroviral therapy. The receptors stem from a man between 18 and 29 years old with HIV.

This chain connects TRBV27 to TRBJ1-6, with 7 bases lining up with TRBD1. Germline loops: CDR1 MNHEY, CDR2 SMNVEV (reference sequence). The J segment lost 7 bases and the V segment lost 0 bases, leaving 12 bases of the junction unmatched. CDR3 length: 18 residues. The CDR3 DNA reads TGTGCCAGCAGTTTATCCCCAAGACAGGGAAGTTGGAATTCACCCCTCCACTTT. Protein product: CASSLSPRQGSWNSPLHF.

This clone is labeled as medium-sized. This chain connects TRBV5-8 to TRBJ1-2; possibly TRBD1 for D (6 bases). Between the trimmed V and J ends, which lost 1 base and 7 bases, there was a span of 14 bases. The germline V gene encodes CDR1 SGHTS and CDR2 YDEGEE. The CDR3 is made up of 14 amino acids. The CDR3 DNA sequence: TGTGCCAGCAGCTTGAGCAGGGGCCTATTTGGCTACACCTTC. Encoded protein: CASSLSRGLFGYTF.

This clone was found a few times. The chain uses TRBV28 and TRBJ1-2; a possible D gene is TRBD1 (6 bases). Germline CDR1 and CDR2: MDHEN and SYDVKM. The ends were cut back, 4 bases at V and 3 bases at J, with 12 bases in the middle. The CDR3 is 14 amino acids. The CDR3 DNA reads TGTGCCAGCAGTTCCGACAGGACTTACTATGGCTACACCTTC. It codes for CASSSDRTYYGYTF.

The rearrangement joins TRBV30 to TRBJ1-3; D is ambiguous. This CDR3 spans 14 amino acids. V was cut by 4 bases and J by 2 bases, with 12 bases left in between. From germline, CDR1 is GTSNPN and CDR2 SVGIG (reference sequence). The CDR3 reads CAWISQETGNTIYF. The CDR3 region has the DNA TGTGCCTGGATTAGTCAGGAAACTGGAAACACCATATATTTT.

V and J are TRBV30 and TRBJ1-2; tentatively, D is TRBD1 (6 bases). Germline CDR1 is GTSNPN and CDR2 is SVGIG (reference sequence). V was clipped by 1 base and J by 6 bases, with 12 bases between them. The CDR3 has 13 residues. CDR3 DNA: TGTGCCTGGAGTGCCTACTACAGGGATGGCTACACCTTC. Protein sequence: CAWSAYYRDGYTF.

CDR3 sequence: CASSIVPAYGYTF. The DNA of the CDR3 is TGTGCCAGTAGTATAGTCCCAGCTTATGGCTACACCTTC. V gene TRBV19 combines with J gene TRBJ1-2; D not resolved. This CDR3 region has 13 residues. The germline V and J ends were trimmed by 1 base and 5 bases, with 8 bases remaining between them. Germline lookup yields CDR1 LNHDA and CDR2 SQIVND (reference sequence).

The chain has TRBV7-9 and TRBJ2-6; the D gene is possibly TRBD1 (7 bases). V was clipped by 8 bases and J by 2 bases, with 16 bases between them. This CDR3 is 16 amino acids long. Germline lookup yields CDR1 SEHNR and CDR2 FQNEAQ (reference sequence). The CDR3 spells CASATSRGAGANVLTF. The CDR3 DNA reads TGTGCCAGCGCAACCTCCAGGGGGGCTGGGGCCAACGTCCTGACTTTC.

This chain uses TRBV28 with TRBJ1-5; D gene unclear. Trimming removed 8 bases from V and 5 bases from J, with 10 bases in between. Looked up from germline, CDR1 is MDHEN and CDR2 is SYDVKM. The CDR3 loop spans 12 amino acids. CDR3 protein: CASWSNDQPQHF. In nucleotides, the CDR3 is TGTGCCAGCTGGAGTAACGATCAGCCCCAGCATTTT.

The genes are TRBV6-1 and TRBJ1-2; maybe TRBD1 (5 bases). Between the trimmed V and J ends, which lost 9 bases and 4 bases, there was a span of 9 bases. CDR1 and CDR2 from the germline V gene are MNHNS and SASEGT. This CDR3 region has 11 residues. The CDR3 spells CASGTAYGYTF. The CDR3 bases are TGTGCCAGTGGGACGGCCTATGGCTACACCTTC.

The chain carries TRBV6-1 and TRBJ2-1; D might be TRBD1 (8 bases). Germline values: CDR1 MNHNS, CDR2 SASEGT. The CDR3 sequence is 14 residues long. V lost 7 bases and J 3 bases, leaving 13 bases between the germline ends. The chain's CDR3 is CASTTGGVYNEQFF. DNA for the CDR3: TGTGCCAGCACCACAGGGGGGGTCTACAATGAGCAGTTCTTC.

The gene calls are TRBV28 and TRBJ2-3; D tentatively reads TRBD1 or TRBD2 (5 bases each). V lost 2 bases and J 4 bases, leaving 16 bases between the germline ends. This CDR3 is built from 16 residues. Germline CDR1 MDHEN, CDR2 SYDVKM. CDR3 sequence: CASSLRGVLGPDTQYF. The CDR3 coding sequence is TGTGCCAGCAGTTTAAGGGGAGTACTGGGCCCAGATACGCAGTATTTT.

The rearrangement joins TRBV6-4 to TRBJ2-3; tentative D call: TRBD1 (6 bases). V lost 5 bases, J lost 6 bases, and 12 bases lay in between. The CDR3 extends over 13 amino acids. CDR1 is MRHNA and CDR2 is SNTAGT in the germline V gene. The DNA of the CDR3 is TGTGCCAGCAGTACACAGGGTGCGGATACGCAGTATTTT. This gives the protein CASSTQGADTQYF.

This chain joins TRBV30 and TRBJ2-5; D unclear. The CDR3 is made up of 12 amino acids. The germline CDR1 and CDR2 sequences are GTSNPN and SVGIG (reference sequence). The V and J ends lost 2 bases and 1 base respectively, with 5 bases between them. CDR3 amino acids: CAWSPFQETQYF. CDR3 bases: TGTGCCTGGAGTCCCTTCCAAGAGACCCAGTACTTC. The full variable domain, with the rest looked up from reference TRBV30 and TRBJ2-5, is SQTIHQWPATLVQPVGSPLSLECTVEGTSNPNLYWYRQAAGRGLQLLFYSVGIGQISSEVPQNLSASRPQDRQFILSSKKLLLSDSGFYLCAWSPFQETQYFGPGTRLLVL.

CDR3 residues: CASSKEVARDEQETQYF. CDR3 in DNA: TGTGCCAGCAGCAAAGAGGTTGCGAGGGACGAGCAAGAGACCCAGTACTTC. J is TRBJ2-5 and V is TRBV13; the D call may be TRBD1 or TRBD2 (5 bases each). Between the trimmed V and J ends, which lost 5 bases and 2 bases, there was a span of 21 bases. The CDR3 is 17 residues long. CDR1 is PRHDT, CDR2 FYEKMQ, per germline (reference sequence).

CDR3 residues: CASSSGGRGEKLFF. The DNA of the CDR3 is TGTGCCAGCAGTTCGGGGGGCCGGGGTGAAAAACTGTTTTTT. This chain joins TRBV28 and TRBJ1-4; D might be TRBD1 (6 bases). Germline CDR1 and CDR2: MDHEN and SYDVKM. This CDR3 has 14 amino acids. Trimming took off 4 bases at V and 7 bases at J, with 13 bases between the two ends. Full variable domain (missing parts from reference TRBV28 and TRBJ1-4): DVKVTQSSRYLVKRTGEKVFLECVQDMDHENMFWYRQDPGLGLRLIYFSYDVKMKEKGDIPEGYSVSREKKERFSLILESASTNQTSMYLCASSSGGRGEKLFFGSGTQLSVL.

The chain recombines TRBV15 with TRBJ2-1; no firm D call. With 0 bases removed from V and 0 bases from J, the gap between germline ends came to 12 bases. This CDR3 is built from 17 residues. Germline V gene sequence: CDR1 LNHNV, CDR2 YYDKDF (reference sequence). Written as DNA, the CDR3 is TGTGCCACCAGCAGAGAGAGGAGTCTGAGCTCCTACAATGAGCAGTTCTTC. This gives the protein CATSRERSLSSYNEQFF. The full variable domain, rest sourced from reference TRBV15 and TRBJ2-1, is DAMVIQNPRYQVTQFGKPVTLSCSQTLNHNVMYWYQQKSSQAPKLLFHYYDKDFNNEADTPDNFQSRRPNTSFCFLDIRSPGLGDTAMYLCATSRERSLSSYNEQFFGPGTRLTVL.

V is TRBV2 and J is TRBJ1-3; a possible D gene is TRBD1 (5 bases). Between the trimmed V and J ends, which lost 7 bases and 0 bases, there was a span of 16 bases. CDR1 is SNHLY, CDR2 FYNNEI, per germline. The length of the CDR3 is 16 residues. The CDR3 region has the DNA TGTGCCAGCACCCCCCCCCAAGGGACCTCTGGAAACACCATATATTTT. Its translation: CASTPPQGTSGNTIYF.

The genes are TRBV20-1 and TRBJ1-1; D is undetermined. This CDR3 region has 11 residues. Per the germline V gene, CDR1 is DFQATT and CDR2 is SNEGSKA (reference sequence). V was pared by 7 bases and J by 2 bases, with 8 bases between. CDR3 amino acids: CSGQDNTEAFF. In DNA form, the CDR3 reads TGCAGTGGTCAGGACAACACTGAAGCTTTCTTT.

The genes are TRBV6-5 and TRBJ1-1; TRBD1 aligns across 8 bases. Per germline, CDR1 MNHEY and CDR2 SVGAGI. The length of the CDR3 is 13 residues. Unmatched junction bases numbered 6, after V lost 9 bases and J lost 3 bases. CDR3 sequence: CASSQGADTEAFF. The CDR3 coding sequence is TGTGCCAGTAGCCAGGGGGCGGACACTGAAGCTTTCTTT.

The gene calls are TRBV7-9 and TRBJ2-5, with D possibly being TRBD2 (6 bases). Trimming took off 0 bases at V and 13 bases at J, with 21 bases between the two ends. This CDR3 has 15 residues. Germline V gene data show CDR1 as SEHNR and CDR2 as FQNEAQ (reference sequence). This CDR3 is CASSLAEFRRGSRYF. The DNA for the CDR3 is TGTGCCAGCAGCTTAGCGGAATTCCGGAGGGGTTCAAGGTACTTC. Using reference TRBV7-9 and TRBJ2-5 for the parts outside the CDR3, the full variable domain is DTGVSQNPRHKITKRGQNVTFRCDPISEHNRLYWYRQTLGQGPEFLTYFQNEAQLEKSRLLSDRFSAERPKGSFSTLEIQRTEQGDSAMYLCASSLAEFRRGSRYFGPGTRLLVL.

This clone has only a few counts. This chain joins TRBV2 and TRBJ1-5; perhaps TRBD1 as D (5 bases). The V end was cut by 1 base, the J end by 3 bases, with 7 bases between. Germline assignment: CDR1 SNHLY and CDR2 FYNNEI. The CDR3 sequence is 14 residues long. CDR3 sequence: CASSEGGPNQPQHF. CDR3 coding DNA: TGTGCCAGCAGTGAAGGGGGACCCAATCAGCCCCAGCATTTT.